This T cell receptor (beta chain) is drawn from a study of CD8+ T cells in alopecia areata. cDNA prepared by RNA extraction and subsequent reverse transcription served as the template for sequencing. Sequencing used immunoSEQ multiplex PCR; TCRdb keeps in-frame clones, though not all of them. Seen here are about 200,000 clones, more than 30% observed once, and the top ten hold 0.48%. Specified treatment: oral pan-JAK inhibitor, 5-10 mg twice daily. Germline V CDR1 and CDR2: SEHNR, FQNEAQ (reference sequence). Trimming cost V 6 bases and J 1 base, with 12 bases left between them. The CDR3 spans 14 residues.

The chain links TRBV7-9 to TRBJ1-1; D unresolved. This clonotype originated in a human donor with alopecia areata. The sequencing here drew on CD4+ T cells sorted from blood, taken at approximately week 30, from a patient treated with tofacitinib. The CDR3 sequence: CASSSKEQNTEAFF. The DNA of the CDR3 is TGTGCCAGCAGTTCCAAAGAGCAGAACACTGAAGCTTTCTTT.